This record looks at one TCR beta chain sequence and its context. The data stem from a study of response to subunit inactivated influenza vaccine. The germline V gene encodes CDR1 SQVTM and CDR2 ANQGSEA. This CDR3 comprises 13 residues. The germline V and J ends were trimmed by 5 bases and 0 bases, with 5 bases remaining between them. A single record per CDR3 protein comes from TCRdb applying MiXCR to the RT-PCR reads. The sample includes about 530,000 distinct CDR3 sequences, 10% to 15% of them seen just once. The receptor comes from a man aged 45-65 years who received an inactivated influenza vaccine. The sequencing used PBMCs from blood, collected more than 35 days after vaccination. The genes are TRBV29-1 and TRBJ2-6; D remains unclear. CDR3 sequence (DNA): TGCAGCGTTTCTCTCTCTGGGGCCAACGTCCTGACTTTC. Translation: CSVSLSGANVLTF.